The T cell receptor beta chain described here comes from a study of blood T cell repertoires in COVID-19. Study summary: Samples of COVID-19 (acute and convalescent) were obtained from the United States, Italy and Spain. T cells, B-cell-depleted T cells, or PBMCs provided the cDNA or gDNA that served as material.

The CDR3 has 14 residues. Trimming removed 6 bases from V and 5 bases from J, with 15 bases in between. CDR1 KGHDR and CDR2 SFDVKD come from the germline V gene. Data came from immunoSEQ multiplex PCR; TCRdb stores just in-frame clones and leaves some out. The sample lists more than 150,000 clones, around nine tenths seen once, with around 2.7% in the top ten. The chain joins TRBV24-1 to TRBJ2-5; D is perhaps TRBD1 (7 bases). The TCR originated in a man between 35 and 55 years old with active or convalescent COVID-19. The material sequenced was peripheral blood. In DNA, the CDR3 is TGTGCCACCAGTTCTCAGGGGGGTGTCGAGACCCAGTACTTC. Its translation: CATSSQGGVETQYF.